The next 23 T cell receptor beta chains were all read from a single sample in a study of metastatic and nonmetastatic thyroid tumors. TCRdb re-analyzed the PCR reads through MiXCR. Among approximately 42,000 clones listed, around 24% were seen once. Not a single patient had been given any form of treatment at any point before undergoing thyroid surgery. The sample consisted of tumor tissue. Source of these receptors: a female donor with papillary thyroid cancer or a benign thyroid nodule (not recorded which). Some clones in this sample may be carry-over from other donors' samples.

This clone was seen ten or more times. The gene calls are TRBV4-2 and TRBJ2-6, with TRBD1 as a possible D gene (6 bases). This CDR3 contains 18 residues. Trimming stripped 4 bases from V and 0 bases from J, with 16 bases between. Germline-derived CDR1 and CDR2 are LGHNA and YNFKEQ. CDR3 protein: CASSRRTVENSGANVLTF. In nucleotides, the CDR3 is TGTGCCAGCAGCCGAAGGACAGTGGAAAACTCTGGGGCCAACGTCCTGACTTTC.

The CDR3 loop is CASSYQGGPYNEQFF. As DNA, the CDR3 is TGTGCCAGTAGCTATCAGGGGGGCCCCTACAATGAGCAGTTCTTC. The J gene is TRBJ2-1, the V gene TRBV19; tentatively, D is TRBD1 (7 bases). Germline CDR1 LNHDA, CDR2 SQIVND (reference sequence). Trimming removed 6 bases from V and 2 bases from J, with 14 bases in between. This CDR3 has 15 residues.

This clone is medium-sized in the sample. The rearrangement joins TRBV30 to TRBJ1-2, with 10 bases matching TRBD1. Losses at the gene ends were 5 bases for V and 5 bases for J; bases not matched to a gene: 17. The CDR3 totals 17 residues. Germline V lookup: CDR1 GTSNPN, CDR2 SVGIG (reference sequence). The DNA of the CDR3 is TGTGCCTGGGATCTTTTCGGGCGGACAGGGGGATTTTATGGCTACACCTTC. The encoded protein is CAWDLFGRTGGFYGYTF. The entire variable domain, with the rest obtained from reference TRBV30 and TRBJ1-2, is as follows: SQTIHQWPATLVQPVGSPLSLECTVEGTSNPNLYWYRQAAGRGLQLLFYSVGIGQISSEVPQNLSASRPQDRQFILSSKKLLLSDSGFYLCAWDLFGRTGGFYGYTFGSGTRLTVV.

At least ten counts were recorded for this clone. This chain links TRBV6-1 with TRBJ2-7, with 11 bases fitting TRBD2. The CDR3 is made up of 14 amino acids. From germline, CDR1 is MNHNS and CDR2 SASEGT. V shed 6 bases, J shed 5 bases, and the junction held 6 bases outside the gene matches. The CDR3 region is CASRKGLAVDEQYF. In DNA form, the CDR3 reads TGTGCCAGCAGAAAGGGACTAGCGGTCGACGAGCAGTACTTC.

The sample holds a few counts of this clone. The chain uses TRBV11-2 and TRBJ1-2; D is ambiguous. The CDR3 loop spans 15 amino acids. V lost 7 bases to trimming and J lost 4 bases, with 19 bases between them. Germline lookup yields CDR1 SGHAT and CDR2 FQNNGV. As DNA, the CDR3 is TGTGCCAGCACGATGGGCCTAGGAGGCGGCTATGGCTACACCTTC. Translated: CASTMGLGGGYGYTF.

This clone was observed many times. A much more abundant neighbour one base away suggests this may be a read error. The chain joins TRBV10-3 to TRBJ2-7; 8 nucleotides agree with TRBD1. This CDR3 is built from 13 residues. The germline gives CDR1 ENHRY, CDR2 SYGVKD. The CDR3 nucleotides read TGTGCCATCACCGACGGACAGGGCCTCGAGCAGTGCTTC. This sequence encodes CAITDGQGLEQCF.

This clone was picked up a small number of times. Here the CDR3 DNA reads TGCAGTGCTAGTGACAGGACCAACTATGGCTACACCTTC. The encoded protein is CSASDRTNYGYTF. The V gene is TRBV20-1, the J gene TRBJ1-2; possible D gene TRBD1, 6 bases. V lost 3 bases and J lost 2, with 10 bases in between. CDR3 length: 13 amino acids. CDR1 and CDR2 from the germline V gene are DFQATT and SNEGSKA (reference sequence).

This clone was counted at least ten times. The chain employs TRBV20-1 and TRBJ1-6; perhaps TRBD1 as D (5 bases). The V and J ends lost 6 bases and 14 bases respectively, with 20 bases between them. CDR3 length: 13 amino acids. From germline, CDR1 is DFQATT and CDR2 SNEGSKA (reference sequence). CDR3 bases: TGCAGTGCCCTAGGGGACTCAACGAGGGCCCTCCACTTT. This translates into CSALGDSTRALHF.

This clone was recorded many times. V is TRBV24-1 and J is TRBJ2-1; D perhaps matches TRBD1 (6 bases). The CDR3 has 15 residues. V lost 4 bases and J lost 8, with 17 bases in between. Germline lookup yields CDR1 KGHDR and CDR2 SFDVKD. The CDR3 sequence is CATSDTTTGWDEQFF. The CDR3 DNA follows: TGTGCCACCAGTGACACTACTACAGGGTGGGATGAGCAGTTCTTC.

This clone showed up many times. This CDR3 is CASKGGGANYGYTF. Written as DNA, the CDR3 is TGTGCCAGCAAGGGGGGGGGAGCTAACTATGGCTACACCTTC. The chain joins TRBV28 to TRBJ1-2, with TRBD1 as a possible D gene (6 bases). This CDR3 comprises 14 residues. Germline-derived CDR1 and CDR2 are MDHEN and SYDVKM. V shed 7 bases and J shed 0 bases, with 12 bases lying between them.

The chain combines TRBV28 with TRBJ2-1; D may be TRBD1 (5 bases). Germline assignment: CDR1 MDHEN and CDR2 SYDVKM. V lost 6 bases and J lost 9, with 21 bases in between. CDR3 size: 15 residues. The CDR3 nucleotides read TGTGCCAGCAGGGGTACGGTCCTAGGGGCCCCTGAGCAGTTCTTC. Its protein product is CASRGTVLGAPEQFF.

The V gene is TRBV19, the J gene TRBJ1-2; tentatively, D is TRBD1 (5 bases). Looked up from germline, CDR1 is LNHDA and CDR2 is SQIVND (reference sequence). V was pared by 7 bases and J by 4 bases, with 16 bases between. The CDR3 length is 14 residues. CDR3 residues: CASIGTDRIYGYTF. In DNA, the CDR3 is TGTGCCAGTATCGGGACCGACCGGATCTATGGCTACACCTTC.

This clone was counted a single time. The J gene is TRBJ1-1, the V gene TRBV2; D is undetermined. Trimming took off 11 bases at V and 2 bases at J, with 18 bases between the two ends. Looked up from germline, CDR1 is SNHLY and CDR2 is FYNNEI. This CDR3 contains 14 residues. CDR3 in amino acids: CAGIASGRNTEAFF. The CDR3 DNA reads TGTGCCGGCATTGCGTCCGGTCGTAACACTGAAGCTTTCTTT.

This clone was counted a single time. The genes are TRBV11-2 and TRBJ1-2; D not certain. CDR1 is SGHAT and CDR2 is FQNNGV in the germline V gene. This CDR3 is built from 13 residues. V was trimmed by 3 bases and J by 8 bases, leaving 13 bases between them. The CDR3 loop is CASSFRAQYGYTF. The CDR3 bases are TGTGCCAGCAGCTTCCGGGCACAGTACGGCTACACCTTC. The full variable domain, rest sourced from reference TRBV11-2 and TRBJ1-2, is EAGVAQSPRYKIIEKRQSVAFWCNPISGHATLYWYQQILGQGPKLLIQFQNNGVVDDSQLPKDRFSAERLKGVDSTLKIQPAKLEDSAVYLCASSFRAQYGYTFGSGTRLTVV.

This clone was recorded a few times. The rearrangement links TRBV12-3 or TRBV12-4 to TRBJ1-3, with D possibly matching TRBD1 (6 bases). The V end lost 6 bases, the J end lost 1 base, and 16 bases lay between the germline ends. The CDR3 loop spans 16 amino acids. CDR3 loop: CASRPMTGESGNTIYF. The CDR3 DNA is TGTGCCAGCAGACCGATGACAGGTGAATCTGGAAACACCATATATTTT.

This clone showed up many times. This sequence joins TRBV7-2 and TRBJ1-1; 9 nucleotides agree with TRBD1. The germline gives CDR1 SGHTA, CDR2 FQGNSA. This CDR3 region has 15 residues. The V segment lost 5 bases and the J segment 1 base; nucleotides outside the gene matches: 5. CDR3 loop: CASSRQGQGNTEAFF. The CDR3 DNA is TGTGCCAGCAGCCGCCAGGGACAGGGGAACACTGAAGCTTTCTTT.

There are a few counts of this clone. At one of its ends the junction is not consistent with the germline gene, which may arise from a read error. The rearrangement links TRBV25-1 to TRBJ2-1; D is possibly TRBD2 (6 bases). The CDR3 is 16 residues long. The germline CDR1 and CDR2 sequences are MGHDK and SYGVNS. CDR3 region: CASSEYEEGSYNEHFF. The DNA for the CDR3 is TGTGCCAGCAGTGAATACGAGGAGGGCTCTTACAATGAGCATTTCTTC. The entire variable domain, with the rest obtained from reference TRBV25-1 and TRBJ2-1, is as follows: EADIYQTPRYLVIGTGKKITLECSQTMGHDKMYWYQQDPGMELHLIHYSYGVNSTEKGDLSSESTVSRIRTEHFPLTLESARPSHTSQYLCASSEYEEGSYNEHFFGPGTRLTVL.

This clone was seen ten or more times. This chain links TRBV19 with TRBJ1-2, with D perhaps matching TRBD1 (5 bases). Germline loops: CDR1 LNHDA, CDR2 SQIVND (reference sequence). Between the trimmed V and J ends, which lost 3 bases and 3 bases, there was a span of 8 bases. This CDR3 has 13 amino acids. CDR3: CASSIKQDYGYTF. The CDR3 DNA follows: TGTGCCAGTAGTATCAAACAGGACTATGGCTACACCTTC.

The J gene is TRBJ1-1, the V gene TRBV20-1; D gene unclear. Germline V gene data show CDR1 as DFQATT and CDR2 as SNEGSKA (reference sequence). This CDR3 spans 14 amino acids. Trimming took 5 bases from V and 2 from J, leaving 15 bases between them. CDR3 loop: CSAQTSGINTEAFF. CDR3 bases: TGCAGTGCTCAGACGAGCGGGATTAACACTGAAGCTTTCTTT.

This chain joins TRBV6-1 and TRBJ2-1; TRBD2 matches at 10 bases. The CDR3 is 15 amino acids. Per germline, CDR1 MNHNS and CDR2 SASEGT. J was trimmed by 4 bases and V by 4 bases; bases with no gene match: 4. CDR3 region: CASSAEAGGYNEQFF. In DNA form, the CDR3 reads TGTGCCAGCAGTGCGGAAGCGGGAGGGTACAATGAGCAGTTCTTC.

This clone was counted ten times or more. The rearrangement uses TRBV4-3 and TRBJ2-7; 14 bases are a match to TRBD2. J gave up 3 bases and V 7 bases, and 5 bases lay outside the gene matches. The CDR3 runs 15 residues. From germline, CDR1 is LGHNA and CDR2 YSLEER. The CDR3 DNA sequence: TGCGCCAGCAAAACGGGACTAGCGGGGGTCTACGAGCAGTACTTC. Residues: CASKTGLAGVYEQYF.

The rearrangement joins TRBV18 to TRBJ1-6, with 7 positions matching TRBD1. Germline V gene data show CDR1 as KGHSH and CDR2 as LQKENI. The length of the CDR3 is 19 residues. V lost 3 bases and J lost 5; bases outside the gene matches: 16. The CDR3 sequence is CASSPFPTGVSVDNSPLHF. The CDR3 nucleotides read TGTGCCAGCTCACCGTTTCCTACAGGGGTCAGCGTCGATAATTCACCCCTCCACTTT.

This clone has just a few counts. The CDR3 spells CASSVPSGTTNLIYNEQFF. The CDR3 DNA is TGTGCCAGCAGTGTACCCAGCGGGACAACTAACCTGATTTACAATGAGCAGTTCTTC. The chain joins TRBV25-1 to TRBJ2-1; TRBD2 might be the D (7 bases). This CDR3 spans 19 amino acids. The germline V gene encodes CDR1 MGHDK and CDR2 SYGVNS. V shed 4 bases and J shed 4 bases, with 26 bases lying between them.